This T cell receptor (beta chain) was obtained from a study of OX40 agonist ivuxolimab in advanced cancers. Study outcomes and limitations: Dose levels from 0.1 to 3.0 mg/kg saw CD4+ and CD8+ blood T cells expand clonally by week 6.

There are 15 residues in the CDR3. The V and J ends lost 0 bases and 6 bases respectively, with 13 bases between them. Germline loops: CDR1 SGDLS, CDR2 YYNGEE. Measured with immunoSEQ multiplex PCR; TCRdb has only the in-frame clones, and not every one. The data show roughly 20,000 clones, with approximately 85% seen just once and 62% held by the top ten. Comment on this clone: What it recognizes is unknown.

This TCR was recovered from an adult with an advanced solid tumor such as melanoma, head and neck, liver or kidney cancer. The gene calls are TRBV9 and TRBJ1-3, with D perhaps matching TRBD1 (5 bases). Sequenced material: CD4+ or CD8+ T cells sorted from blood, taken in a trial of the OX40 agonist ivuxolimab. This chain's CDR3 is CASSVGAGRLNTIYF. The CDR3 DNA is TGTGCCAGCAGCGTAGGAGCAGGGCGTCTAAACACCATATATTTT.